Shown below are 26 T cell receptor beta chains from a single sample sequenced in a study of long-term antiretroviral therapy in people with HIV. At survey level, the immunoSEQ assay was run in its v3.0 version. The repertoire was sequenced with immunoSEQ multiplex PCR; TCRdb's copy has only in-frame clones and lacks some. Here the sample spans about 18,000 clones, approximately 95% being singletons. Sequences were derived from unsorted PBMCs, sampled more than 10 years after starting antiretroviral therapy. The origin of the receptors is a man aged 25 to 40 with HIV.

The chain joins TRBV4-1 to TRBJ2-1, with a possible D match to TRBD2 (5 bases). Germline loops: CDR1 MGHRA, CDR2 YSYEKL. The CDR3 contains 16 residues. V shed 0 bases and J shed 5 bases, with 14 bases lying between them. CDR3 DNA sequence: TGCGCCAGCAGCCAAGAATGGAGGACCAATAACAATGAGCAGTTCTTC. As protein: CASSQEWRTNNNEQFF.

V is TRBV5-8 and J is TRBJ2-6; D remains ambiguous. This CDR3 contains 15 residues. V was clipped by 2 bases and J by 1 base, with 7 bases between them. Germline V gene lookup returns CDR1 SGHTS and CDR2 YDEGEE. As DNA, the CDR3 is TGTGCCAGCAGCTTTGGGCAGTCTGGGGCCAACGTCCTGACTTTC. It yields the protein CASSFGQSGANVLTF.

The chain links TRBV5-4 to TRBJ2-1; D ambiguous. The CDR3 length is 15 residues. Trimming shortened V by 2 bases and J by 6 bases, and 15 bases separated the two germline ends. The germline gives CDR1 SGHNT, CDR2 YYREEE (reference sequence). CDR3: CASSLGLSPANEQFF. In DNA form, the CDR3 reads TGTGCCAGCAGCTTAGGGCTATCTCCCGCCAATGAGCAGTTCTTC.

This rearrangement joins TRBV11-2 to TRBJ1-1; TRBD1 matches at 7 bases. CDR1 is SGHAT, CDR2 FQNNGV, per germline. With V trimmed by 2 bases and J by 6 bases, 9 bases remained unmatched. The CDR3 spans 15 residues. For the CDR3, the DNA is TGTGCCAGCAGCTTACTCAGGGGGAGTGAGTCTGAAGCTTTCTTT. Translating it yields CASSLLRGSESEAFF. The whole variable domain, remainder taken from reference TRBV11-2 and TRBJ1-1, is EAGVAQSPRYKIIEKRQSVAFWCNPISGHATLYWYQQILGQGPKLLIQFQNNGVVDDSQLPKDRFSAERLKGVDSTLKIQPAKLEDSAVYLCASSLLRGSESEAFFGQGTRLTVV.

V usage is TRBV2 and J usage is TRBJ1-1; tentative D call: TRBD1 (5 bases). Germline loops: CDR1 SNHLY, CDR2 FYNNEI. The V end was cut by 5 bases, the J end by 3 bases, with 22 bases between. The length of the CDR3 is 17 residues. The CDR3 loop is CASSQKRRGLSDTEAFF. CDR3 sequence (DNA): TGTGCCAGCAGTCAAAAGCGGAGGGGTCTTTCGGACACTGAAGCTTTCTTT.

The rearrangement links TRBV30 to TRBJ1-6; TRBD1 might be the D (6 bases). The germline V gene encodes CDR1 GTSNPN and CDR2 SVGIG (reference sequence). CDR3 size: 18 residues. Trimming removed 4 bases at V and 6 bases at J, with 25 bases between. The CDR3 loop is CAWNPLGRGVRRNSPLHF. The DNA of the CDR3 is TGTGCCTGGAATCCCCTGGGGAGGGGGGTGAGGCGTAATTCACCCCTCCACTTT.

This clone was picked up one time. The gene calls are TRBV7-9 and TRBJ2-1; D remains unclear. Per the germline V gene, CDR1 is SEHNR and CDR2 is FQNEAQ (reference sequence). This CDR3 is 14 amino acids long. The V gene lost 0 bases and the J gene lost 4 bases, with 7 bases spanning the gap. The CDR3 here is CASSLAASYNEQFF. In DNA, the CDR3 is TGTGCCAGCAGCTTAGCTGCGTCTTACAATGAGCAGTTCTTC.

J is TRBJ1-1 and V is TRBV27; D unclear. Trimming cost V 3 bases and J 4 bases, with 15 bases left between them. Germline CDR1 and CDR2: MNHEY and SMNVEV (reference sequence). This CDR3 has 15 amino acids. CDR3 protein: CASSFVGAEGTEAFF. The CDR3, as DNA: TGTGCCAGCAGTTTTGTGGGAGCCGAGGGCACTGAAGCTTTCTTT.

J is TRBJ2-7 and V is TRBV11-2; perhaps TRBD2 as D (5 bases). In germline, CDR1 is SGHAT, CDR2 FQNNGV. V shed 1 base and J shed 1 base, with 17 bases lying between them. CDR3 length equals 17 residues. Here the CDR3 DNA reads TGTGCCAGCAGCTTAGGAGGGCGGGTTGGGTTGTCCTACGAGCAGTACTTC. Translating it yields CASSLGGRVGLSYEQYF.

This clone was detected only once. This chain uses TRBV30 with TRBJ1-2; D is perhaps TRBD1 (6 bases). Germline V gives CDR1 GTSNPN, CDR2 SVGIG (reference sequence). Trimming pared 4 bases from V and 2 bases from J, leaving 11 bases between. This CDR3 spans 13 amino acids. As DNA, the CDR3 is TGTGCCTGGACACCACAGGGCAACTATGGCTACACCTTC. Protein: CAWTPQGNYGYTF.

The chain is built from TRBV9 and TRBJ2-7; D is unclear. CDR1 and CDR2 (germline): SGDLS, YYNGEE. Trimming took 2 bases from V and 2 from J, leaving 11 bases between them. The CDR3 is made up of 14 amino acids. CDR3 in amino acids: CASSVGYGPYEQYF. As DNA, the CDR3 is TGTGCCAGCAGCGTCGGGTACGGCCCCTACGAGCAGTACTTC.

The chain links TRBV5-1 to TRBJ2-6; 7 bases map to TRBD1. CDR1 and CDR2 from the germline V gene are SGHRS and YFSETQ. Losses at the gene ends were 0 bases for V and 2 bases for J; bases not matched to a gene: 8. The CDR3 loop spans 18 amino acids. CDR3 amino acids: CASSLGGQRFAGANVLTF. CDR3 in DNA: TGCGCCAGCAGCTTGGGGGGACAGAGGTTCGCTGGGGCCAACGTCCTGACTTTC.

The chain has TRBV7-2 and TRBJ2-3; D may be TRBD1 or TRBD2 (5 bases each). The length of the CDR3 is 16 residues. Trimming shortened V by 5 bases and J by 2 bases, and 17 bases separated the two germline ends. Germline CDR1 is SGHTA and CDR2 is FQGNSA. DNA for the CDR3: TGTGCCAGCAGCCCAGGGACGGATCAGTTCACAGATACGCAGTATTTT. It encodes CASSPGTDQFTDTQYF.

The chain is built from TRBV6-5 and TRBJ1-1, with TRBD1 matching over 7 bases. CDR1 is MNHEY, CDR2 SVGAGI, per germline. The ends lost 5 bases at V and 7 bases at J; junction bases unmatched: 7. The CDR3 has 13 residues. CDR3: CASSQMTGLEAFF. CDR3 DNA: TGTGCCAGCAGTCAGATGACAGGGCTTGAAGCTTTCTTT.

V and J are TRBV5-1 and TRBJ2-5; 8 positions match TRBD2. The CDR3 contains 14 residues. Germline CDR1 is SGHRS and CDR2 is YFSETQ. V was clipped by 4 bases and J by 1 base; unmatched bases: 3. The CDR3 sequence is CASSHGTSQETQYF. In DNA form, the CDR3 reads TGCGCCAGCAGCCACGGGACTAGCCAAGAGACCCAGTACTTC.

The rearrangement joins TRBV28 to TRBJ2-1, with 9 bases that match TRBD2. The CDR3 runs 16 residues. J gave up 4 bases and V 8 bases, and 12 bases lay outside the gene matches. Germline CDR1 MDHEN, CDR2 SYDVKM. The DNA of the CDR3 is TGTGCCAGCGCTACCAGTGGAGCGGGGGGATACAATGAGCAGTTCTTC. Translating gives CASATSGAGGYNEQFF.

The CDR3 loop reads CASSPAEGDSPLHF. CDR3 nucleotide sequence: TGTGCCAGCAGCCCGGCGGAAGGGGATTCACCCCTCCACTTT. The genes are TRBV5-5 and TRBJ1-6; TRBD1 might be the D (5 bases). The germline V and J ends were trimmed by 4 bases and 8 bases, with 13 bases remaining between them. Germline V gene data show CDR1 as SGHKS and CDR2 as YYEKEE (reference sequence). The CDR3 has 14 amino acids.

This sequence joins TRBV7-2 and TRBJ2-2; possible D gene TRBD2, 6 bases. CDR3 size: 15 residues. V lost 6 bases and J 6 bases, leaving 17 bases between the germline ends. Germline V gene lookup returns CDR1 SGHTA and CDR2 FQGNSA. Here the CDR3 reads CASRTNWGVAGELFF. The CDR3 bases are TGTGCCAGCAGGACGAATTGGGGGGTGGCCGGGGAGCTGTTTTTT.

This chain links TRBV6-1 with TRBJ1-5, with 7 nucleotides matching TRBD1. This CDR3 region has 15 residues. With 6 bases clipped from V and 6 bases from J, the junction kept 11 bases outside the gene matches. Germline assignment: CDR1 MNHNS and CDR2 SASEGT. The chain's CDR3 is CASSAGTEMIQPQHF. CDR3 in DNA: TGTGCCAGCAGCGCCGGGACAGAGATGATTCAGCCCCAGCATTTT.

CDR3 sequence (DNA): TGCGCCAGCAGCTTGGTCGCGACAGGGGACGCGAACACCGGGGAGCTGTTTTTT. Its translation is CASSLVATGDANTGELFF. V gene TRBV5-1 combines with J gene TRBJ2-2; the match to TRBD1 covers 8 bases. There are 18 residues in the CDR3. Looked up from germline, CDR1 is SGHRS and CDR2 is YFSETQ. Unmatched junction bases numbered 7, after V lost 0 bases and J lost 0 bases.

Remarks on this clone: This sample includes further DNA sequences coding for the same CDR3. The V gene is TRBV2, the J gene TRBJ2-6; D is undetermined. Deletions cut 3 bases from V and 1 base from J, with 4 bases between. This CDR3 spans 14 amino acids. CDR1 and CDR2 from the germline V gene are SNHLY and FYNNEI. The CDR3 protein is CASSERSGANVLTF. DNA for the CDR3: TGTGCCAGCAGTGAGAGGTCTGGGGCCAACGTCCTGACTTTC. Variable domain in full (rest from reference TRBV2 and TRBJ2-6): EPEVTQTPSHQVTQMGQEVILRCVPISNHLYFYWYRQILGQKVEFLVSFYNNEISEKSEIFDDQFSVERPDGSNFTLKIRSTKLEDSAMYFCASSERSGANVLTFGAGSRLTVL.

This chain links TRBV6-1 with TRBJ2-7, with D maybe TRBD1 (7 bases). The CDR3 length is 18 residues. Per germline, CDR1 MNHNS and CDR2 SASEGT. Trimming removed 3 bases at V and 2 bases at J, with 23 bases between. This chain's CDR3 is CASSEWAGGRLGAYEQYV. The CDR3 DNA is TGTGCCAGCAGTGAGTGGGCAGGGGGAAGACTAGGAGCCTACGAGCAGTACGTC.

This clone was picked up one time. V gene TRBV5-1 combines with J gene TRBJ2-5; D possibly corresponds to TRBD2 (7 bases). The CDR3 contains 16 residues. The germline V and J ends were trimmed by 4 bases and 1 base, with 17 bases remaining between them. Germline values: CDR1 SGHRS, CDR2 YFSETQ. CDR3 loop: CASSPVGGGRQETQYF. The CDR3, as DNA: TGCGCCAGCAGCCCAGTTGGGGGGGGCCGCCAAGAGACCCAGTACTTC.

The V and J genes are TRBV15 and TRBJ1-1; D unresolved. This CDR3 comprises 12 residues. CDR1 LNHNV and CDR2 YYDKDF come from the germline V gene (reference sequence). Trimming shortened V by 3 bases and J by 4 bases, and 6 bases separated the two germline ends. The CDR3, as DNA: TGTGCCACCAGCAGTACTTTCACTGAAGCTTTCTTT. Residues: CATSSTFTEAFF.

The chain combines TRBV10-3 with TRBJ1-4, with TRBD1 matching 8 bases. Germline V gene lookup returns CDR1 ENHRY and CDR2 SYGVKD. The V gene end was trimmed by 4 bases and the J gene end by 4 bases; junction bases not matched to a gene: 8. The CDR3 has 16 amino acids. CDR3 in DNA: TGTGCCATCAGTGGGGGTTCGACAGGGGATAATGAAAAACTGTTTTTT. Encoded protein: CAISGGSTGDNEKLFF.

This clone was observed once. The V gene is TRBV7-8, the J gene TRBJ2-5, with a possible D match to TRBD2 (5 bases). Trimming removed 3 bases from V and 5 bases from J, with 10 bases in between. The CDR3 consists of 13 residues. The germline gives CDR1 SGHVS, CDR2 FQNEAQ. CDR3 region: CASSFAGVETQYF. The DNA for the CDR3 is TGTGCCAGCAGCTTCGCCGGGGTGGAGACCCAGTACTTC.